Listed here are 10 T cell receptor beta chains from one sample, sequenced in a study of PD-1 blockade in classical Hodgkin lymphoma. There was relapse after autologous stem cell transplantation in every patient, and there was variation in brentuximab vedotin exposure. Some clones are missing from TCRdb's copy, which holds only in-frame ones; the method was immunoSEQ multiplex PCR. The table lists roughly 140,000 clones, about four fifths of them singletons. The sample in question was peripheral blood mononuclear cells (PBMCs), obtained before the second cycle of nivolumab. The receptors shown here come from a human donor with classical Hodgkin lymphoma.

The V gene is TRBV27, the J gene TRBJ1-2, with no clear D. The germline CDR1 and CDR2 sequences are MNHEY and SMNVEV (reference sequence). V was trimmed by 0 bases and J by 8 bases, leaving 10 bases between them. The CDR3 loop spans 13 amino acids. The CDR3 nucleotides are TGTGCCAGCAGTTTATCCACAGTGGGGGGCTACACCTTC. It translates to CASSLSTVGGYTF.

This clone turned up a few times. The rearrangement uses TRBV27 and TRBJ2-2; no clear D gene. Trimming shortened V by 4 bases and J by 8 bases, and 5 bases separated the two germline ends. The CDR3 runs to 11 residues. CDR1 and CDR2 (germline): MNHEY, SMNVEV (reference sequence). As DNA, the CDR3 is TGTGCCAGCAGTTCATTTGGGGAGCTGTTTTTT. Translated: CASSSFGELFF.

This clone was detected only once. This rearrangement joins TRBV7-2 to TRBJ2-7; no clear D. Trimming took 6 bases from V and 6 from J, leaving 24 bases between them. The germline gives CDR1 SGHTA, CDR2 FQGNSA. This CDR3 contains 16 residues. The chain's CDR3 is CASRSLLASDLCEQYF. CDR3 sequence (DNA): TGTGCCAGCAGATCCTTGTTGGCATCCGACCTTTGCGAGCAGTACTTC.

The rearrangement uses TRBV18 and TRBJ1-1; the D gene is possibly TRBD1 (5 bases). This CDR3 region has 15 residues. Between the trimmed V and J ends, which lost 0 bases and 1 base, there was a span of 9 bases. Germline CDR1 reads KGHSH; CDR2 reads LQKENI. CDR3 DNA: TGTGCCAGCTCACCACCGAATACAGGGAACACTGAAGCTTTCTTT. Encoded protein: CASSPPNTGNTEAFF. The variable domain in full, with the rest retrieved from reference TRBV18 and TRBJ1-1, is NAGVMQNPRHLVRRRGQEARLRCSPMKGHSHVYWYRQLPEEGLKFMVYLQKENIIDESGMPKERFSAEFPKEGPSILRIQQVVRGDSAAYFCASSPPNTGNTEAFFGQGTRLTVV.

This sequence joins TRBV6-5 and TRBJ2-3; unclear D gene. In germline, CDR1 is MNHEY, CDR2 SVGAGI. The CDR3 has 14 amino acids. V lost 4 bases, J lost 6 bases, and 14 bases lay in between. CDR3 sequence reads: CASSSASPTDTQYF. Here the CDR3 DNA reads TGTGCCAGCAGTTCGGCAAGCCCCACGGATACGCAGTATTTT.

This clone turned up a few times. The CDR3 nucleotides read TGTGCCAGCAGCTTAGACAGGGGGATAGATACGCAGTATTTT. It is translated as CASSLDRGIDTQYF. The V and J genes are TRBV7-2 and TRBJ2-3, with 8 bases fitting TRBD1. V was pared by 1 base and J by 5 bases, with 2 bases of the junction left unmatched. CDR1 and CDR2 from the germline V gene are SGHTA and FQGNSA. The CDR3 extends over 14 amino acids.

The sample holds one count of this clone. The chain couples TRBV11-2 to TRBJ2-3, with a weak D call TRBD2 (6 bases). The CDR3 contains 15 residues. The V gene lost 5 bases and the J gene lost 3 bases, with 15 bases spanning the gap. Germline V CDR1 and CDR2: SGHAT, FQNNGV. The CDR3 sequence: CASSMGRGPTDTQYF. In DNA, the CDR3 is TGTGCCAGCAGCATGGGGCGGGGACCAACAGATACGCAGTATTTT.

The chain employs TRBV6-1 and TRBJ1-1, with D unresolved. CDR1 MNHNS and CDR2 SASEGT come from the germline V gene. The CDR3 spans 15 residues. V lost 2 bases, J lost 5 bases, and 15 bases lay in between. The CDR3 region is CASSEPWGYSTEAFF. The CDR3 DNA is TGTGCCAGCAGTGAACCATGGGGATATAGTACTGAAGCTTTCTTT.

The genes are TRBV7-9 and TRBJ2-1, with 8 bases lining up with TRBD1. Germline V gives CDR1 SEHNR, CDR2 FQNEAQ (reference sequence). Trimming cost V 3 bases and J 4 bases; bases outside gene matches: 8. This CDR3 comprises 16 residues. CDR3 bases: TGTGCCAGCAGCTTGGCTCCGGGACAGGCTTACAATGAGCAGTTCTTC. It encodes CASSLAPGQAYNEQFF.

The genes are TRBV7-9 and TRBJ2-7; D is unclear. The CDR3 contains 12 residues. Germline loops: CDR1 SEHNR, CDR2 FQNEAQ (reference sequence). The V and J ends lost 2 bases and 9 bases respectively, with 11 bases between them. The CDR3 region has the DNA TGTGCCAGCAGCTTACTCGCACGGGTGCAGTACTTC. As protein: CASSLLARVQYF. The whole variable domain, remainder taken from reference TRBV7-9 and TRBJ2-7, is DTGVSQNPRHKITKRGQNVTFRCDPISEHNRLYWYRQTLGQGPEFLTYFQNEAQLEKSRLLSDRFSAERPKGSFSTLEIQRTEQGDSAMYLCASSLLARVQYFGPGTRLTVT.